Each of the 24 T cell receptor beta chains below was sequenced from the same sample in a study of metastatic and nonmetastatic thyroid tumors. Nobody among the patients had been given any treatment before thyroid surgery. Using MiXCR, TCRdb re-called clones from the PCR reads. Among approximately 31,000 clones listed, around 20% were seen once. Sequences were obtained from blood. The receptors shown here come from a female donor with papillary thyroid cancer or a benign thyroid nodule (not recorded which). Some clones in this sample may be carry-over from other donors' samples.

This clone occurred many times. V usage is TRBV9 and J usage is TRBJ2-1, with D tentatively TRBD1 or TRBD2 (6 bases each). Trimming took off 0 bases at V and 9 bases at J, with 10 bases between the two ends. The CDR3 consists of 13 residues. Germline loops: CDR1 SGDLS, CDR2 YYNGEE. CDR3 loop: CASSVVGGFEQFF. The CDR3 DNA follows: TGTGCCAGCAGCGTAGTCGGGGGCTTTGAGCAGTTCTTC.

Remarks on this clone: Compared with germline, one end of the junction differs, possibly owing to a read error. The V call is TRBV27, the J call TRBJ2-1, with TRBD2 as a possible D gene (6 bases). This CDR3 region has 17 residues. Germline CDR1 MNHEY, CDR2 SMNVEV (reference sequence). The CDR3 DNA follows: TGTGCCAGCAGGTTATCGTGGGGGGAGTTCGCTTACAATGAGCAGTTCTTC. Amino acids: CASRLSWGEFAYNEQFF.

V is TRBV30 and J is TRBJ2-7, with TRBD2 identical over 10 bases. The CDR3 contains 15 residues. The germline V gene encodes CDR1 GTSNPN and CDR2 SVGIG (reference sequence). V lost 1 base and J lost 4; bases outside the gene matches: 7. In DNA, the CDR3 is TGTGCCTGGAGTGGTTCGGGACTAGCGCCATACGAGCAGTACTTC. Protein sequence: CAWSGSGLAPYEQYF.

The CDR3 sequence: CASSPSSYEQYF. For the CDR3, the DNA is TGTGCCAGCTCACCTAGCTCCTACGAGCAGTACTTC. The chain is built from TRBV18 and TRBJ2-7; D uncertain. The CDR3 contains 12 residues. The germline V gene has CDR1 KGHSH and CDR2 LQKENI. V was shortened by 3 bases and J by 0 bases, with 3 bases between the two germline ends.

This clone occurred a few times. The rearrangement uses TRBV28 and TRBJ1-2; D gene unclear. V was trimmed by 6 bases and J by 8 bases, leaving 16 bases between them. The germline V gene has CDR1 MDHEN and CDR2 SYDVKM. The CDR3 runs to 13 residues. Here the CDR3 DNA reads TGTGCCAGCAGAGTAGGTCTCGGGTGGGGCTACACCTTC. Amino acid sequence: CASRVGLGWGYTF.

Points on this clone: Being one base from a much bigger clone, this may be a read error. V usage is TRBV11-1 and J usage is TRBJ2-3; D may be TRBD2 (7 bases). From germline, CDR1 is SGHAT and CDR2 FQDESV (reference sequence). This CDR3 region has 16 residues. The ends were cut back, 2 bases at V and 1 base at J, with 13 bases in the middle. The CDR3 DNA reads as TGTGCCAGCAGCTTACGAGGGGGGGGCGGCACAGATACGCAGTATTTT. Its protein is CASSLRGGGGTDTQYF.

The rearrangement uses TRBV5-1 and TRBJ1-1; D gene uncertain. The CDR3 has 14 residues. Germline V gene lookup returns CDR1 SGHRS and CDR2 YFSETQ. Trimming shortened V by 2 bases and J by 0 bases, and 8 bases separated the two germline ends. CDR3 nucleotides: TGCGCCAGCAGCTTAGAGTATCTGAACACTGAAGCTTTCTTT. Residues: CASSLEYLNTEAFF.

By sample share, this clone is medium-sized (0.01 to 0.1%). V and J are TRBV6-1 and TRBJ1-2; D is perhaps TRBD1 (5 bases). V was shortened by 6 bases and J by 3 bases, with 17 bases between the two germline ends. From germline, CDR1 is MNHNS and CDR2 SASEGT. The CDR3 runs to 15 residues. This chain's CDR3 is CASRIRGDGDYGYTF. Here the CDR3 DNA reads TGTGCCAGCAGGATAAGGGGCGACGGCGACTATGGCTACACCTTC.

V usage is TRBV20-1 and J usage is TRBJ2-7, with 12 bases lining up with TRBD1. The CDR3 length is 16 residues. V was clipped by 0 bases and J by 4 bases; unmatched bases: 7. Per the germline V gene, CDR1 is DFQATT and CDR2 is SNEGSKA (reference sequence). The CDR3 here is CSARDVAGQGAYEQYF. DNA for the CDR3: TGCAGTGCTAGAGACGTTGCGGGACAGGGGGCTTACGAGCAGTACTTC.

This chain connects TRBV5-1 to TRBJ2-1; D is uncertain. V lost 7 bases, J lost 0 bases, and 11 bases lay in between. The germline V gene has CDR1 SGHRS and CDR2 YFSETQ. CDR3 length: 14 amino acids. The CDR3 spells CASRASSSYNEQFF. The CDR3 DNA sequence: TGCGCCAGCCGCGCTTCCAGCTCCTACAATGAGCAGTTCTTC.

In its sample, this clone was seen many times. The CDR3 protein is CASSRLGTDVYGYTF. In nucleotides, the CDR3 is TGTGCCAGCAGCCGATTAGGGACAGACGTCTATGGCTACACCTTC. V usage is TRBV9 and J usage is TRBJ1-2; TRBD1 agrees at 7 bases. CDR3 length: 15 residues. The V segment lost 4 bases and the J segment 4 bases; nucleotides outside the gene matches: 10. Germline CDR1 is SGDLS and CDR2 is YYNGEE.

This clone has ten or more counts. J is TRBJ1-1 and V is TRBV6-1; perhaps TRBD1 as D (5 bases). From germline, CDR1 is MNHNS and CDR2 SASEGT. The V gene lost 3 bases and the J gene lost 5 bases, with 10 bases spanning the gap. The CDR3 has 13 residues. CDR3 nucleotides: TGTGCCAGCAGTGAGGGGGAATGGACTGAAGCTTTCTTT. This codes for CASSEGEWTEAFF.

The chain joins TRBV7-3 to TRBJ2-3, with D perhaps assigned TRBD1 or TRBD2 (5 bases each). CDR3 length equals 15 residues. Germline lookup yields CDR1 SGHTA and CDR2 FQGTGA. Trimming left V 1 base short and J 0 bases short, with 8 bases between. CDR3 DNA: TGTGCCAGCAGCTTAAATCGGGACAGCACAGATACGCAGTATTTT. Translated: CASSLNRDSTDTQYF.

This clone was seen at least ten times. This rearrangement joins TRBV20-1 to TRBJ1-4; D perhaps matches TRBD1 (5 bases). Per the germline V gene, CDR1 is DFQATT and CDR2 is SNEGSKA (reference sequence). Trimming pared 3 bases from V and 8 bases from J, leaving 13 bases between. The CDR3 spans 13 residues. DNA of the CDR3: TGCAGTGCTAGGGGGTGGGCAGGGGAAAAACTGTTTTTT. This codes for CSARGWAGEKLFF.

The DNA of the CDR3 is TGCAGTGCTGATACTAGCGGGGGGCCTCGGGGGAAGACCCAGTACTTC. Its translation is CSADTSGGPRGKTQYF. V usage is TRBV20-1 and J usage is TRBJ2-5; 12 bases line up with TRBD2. J gave up 6 bases and V 5 bases, and 13 bases lay outside the gene matches. The CDR3 consists of 16 residues. Germline lookup yields CDR1 DFQATT and CDR2 SNEGSKA (reference sequence).

This clone was seen many times. This chain joins TRBV7-9 and TRBJ1-5; TRBD1 might be the D (5 bases). Germline V gene sequence: CDR1 SEHNR, CDR2 FQNEAQ (reference sequence). V shed 1 base and J shed 3 bases, with 7 bases lying between them. The CDR3 extends over 14 amino acids. Written as DNA, the CDR3 is TGTGCCAGCAGCTTAGAGGGGTCCAATCAGCCCCAGCATTTT. This gives the protein CASSLEGSNQPQHF.

This chain joins TRBV7-8 and TRBJ2-2; 8 bases are shared with TRBD1. The CDR3 has 14 residues. The J segment lost 6 bases and the V segment lost 1 base, leaving 1 base of the junction unmatched. CDR1 and CDR2 from the germline V gene are SGHVS and FQNEAQ. The CDR3 region has the DNA TGTGCCAGCAGCTTAGGACAGGGGCCCGGGGAGCTGTTTTTT. It translates to CASSLGQGPGELFF.

A single count supports this clone. A read error may be the cause here, since a much bigger clone is one base away. The V call is TRBV7-2, the J call TRBJ1-4; D uncertain. The CDR3 runs 15 residues. Germline lookup yields CDR1 SGHTA and CDR2 FQGNSA. V lost 1 base and J lost 14, with 20 bases in between. The CDR3 bases are TGTGCCAGCAGCTTAGGCCCTGTGGTTCAGCTTGAGCTGTTTTTT. Its translation: CASSLGPVVQLELFF.

J is TRBJ2-3 and V is TRBV6-5; unclear D gene. Trimming pared 6 bases from V and 2 bases from J, leaving 9 bases between. CDR3 length equals 13 residues. CDR1 is MNHEY and CDR2 is SVGAGI in the germline V gene. This chain's CDR3 is CASSHSYTDTQYF. The CDR3 bases are TGTGCCAGCAGCCACTCATACACAGATACGCAGTATTTT.

V gene TRBV7-9 combines with J gene TRBJ2-5; D unresolved. In germline, CDR1 is SEHNR, CDR2 FQNEAQ (reference sequence). The ends were cut back, 6 bases at V and 5 bases at J, with 19 bases in the middle. CDR3 length: 15 amino acids. This CDR3 is CASSHRILQGETQYF. In DNA form, the CDR3 reads TGTGCCAGCAGTCATCGGATACTCCAAGGCGAGACCCAGTACTTC.

The sample holds many counts of this clone. The gene calls are TRBV20-1 and TRBJ2-5, with D perhaps being TRBD1 or TRBD2 (5 bases each). This CDR3 comprises 18 residues. Germline V gene lookup returns CDR1 DFQATT and CDR2 SNEGSKA (reference sequence). Trimming left V 0 bases short and J 0 bases short, with 20 bases between. The DNA for the CDR3 is TGCAGTGCTAGAGATCTCAACCCAAATCCGGGACACCAAGAGACCCAGTACTTC. This gives the protein CSARDLNPNPGHQETQYF.

With respect to this clone: This may come from a read error, since a much larger clone is one base off. Other nucleotide sequences in the sample specify the same CDR3. This chain connects TRBV30 to TRBJ2-3; D is possibly TRBD1 (5 bases). The CDR3 loop spans 14 amino acids. Looked up from germline, CDR1 is GTSNPN and CDR2 is SVGIG (reference sequence). V lost 0 bases and J lost 6, with 13 bases in between. CDR3 nucleotides: TGTGCCTGGAGTGTCCAGGGCAAAGCGGATACGCAGTATTTT. Its translation is CAWSVQGKADTQYF.

This clone was picked up many times. This sequence joins TRBV12-3 or TRBV12-4 and TRBJ1-5; D perhaps matches TRBD1 (6 bases). Between the trimmed V and J ends, which lost 6 bases and 5 bases, there was a span of 14 bases. The CDR3 contains 14 residues. CDR3 sequence: CASRPREGDQPQHF. In DNA form, the CDR3 reads TGTGCCAGCAGACCGAGGGAGGGGGATCAGCCCCAGCATTTT.

This clone was picked up many times. The rearrangement joins TRBV3-1 to TRBJ1-3; D ambiguous. V shed 3 bases and J shed 1 base, with 19 bases lying between them. The length of the CDR3 is 18 residues. CDR1 LGHDT and CDR2 YNNKEL come from the germline V gene (reference sequence). The CDR3 DNA sequence: TGTGCCAGCAGCCAGTTGGCAGTTCTATCAGGATCTGGAAACACCATATATTTT. Translating gives CASSQLAVLSGSGNTIYF.